This entry concerns a single T cell receptor beta chain. Its antigen is unidentified. Assay: immunoSEQ multiplex PCR; the TCRdb copy retains only in-frame clones and omits some. The sample contains about 140,000 clones, roughly 80% of which appear only once. The data stem from a study of radiation and T cells in renal cell carcinoma. Study information: Nephrectomy followed 15 Gy stereotactic body radiation by 4 weeks. Study outcomes and limitations: Top tumor clonotypes rose in blood 2 weeks post-radiation, then contracted.

V lost 6 bases and J 5 bases, leaving 14 bases between the germline ends. The CDR3 is 13 amino acids. Germline V gene sequence: CDR1 SQVTM, CDR2 ANQGSEA. The time point: baseline pretreatment blood. Described treatment: 15 Gy SBRT to primary tumor, nephrectomy 4 weeks later. Radiation-treated patients gave blood at baseline, week 2 and week 4. Clear cell pathology was present in this patient's renal cell carcinoma. This chain links TRBV29-1 with TRBJ1-5; TRBD1 is a possible D gene (6 bases). The clonotype comes from a woman between 50 and 59 years old with renal cell carcinoma. The specimen was blood, collected from a patient whose treatment included radiotherapy and nephrectomy. In DNA, the CDR3 is TGCAGCGTCGTACAGGGTAGTGATCAGCCCCAGCATTTT. This codes for CSVVQGSDQPQHF.